Detailed here is one T cell receptor (beta chain). Germline-derived CDR1 and CDR2 are SGHRS and YFSETQ. CDR3 length equals 13 residues. V lost 4 bases to trimming and J lost 6 bases; unmatched junction nucleotides: 5. These data originate in a study of blood T cell dynamics during melanoma immunotherapy. Study-wide context: Standard first-line treatment here was pembrolizumab or nivolumab plus ipilimumab in metastatic melanoma.

A fixed DNA input of approximately 400 ng was used per bulk PBMC sample. Profiling relied on immunoSEQ multiplex PCR, and the TCRdb table lists in-frame clones only, not all of them. The table records thousands of clones, approximately 86% of them present only once. This sample's time point: pre-treatment baseline. Samples come from before therapy and from week 3 after the first blockade cycle. Apart from a couple of fast progressors, RECIST 1.1 response was judged 12 weeks post-infusion. This chain uses TRBV5-1 with TRBJ2-5; 8 bases are a match to TRBD1. Source: blood, taken from a patient treated with checkpoint blockade. The clonotype originates from a human donor with melanoma. CDR3 loop: CASSEDRVKTQYF. The CDR3 DNA reads as TGCGCCAGCAGCGAGGACAGGGTTAAGACCCAGTACTTC.